The 13 T cell receptor beta chains below all came from one sample that was sequenced in a study of blood T cell repertoires in COVID-19. Assay: immunoSEQ multiplex PCR; the TCRdb copy retains only in-frame clones and omits some. The data contain more than 200,000 clones, around 84% of them singletons. Sequenced: PBMCs or T cells enriched from blood (not recorded which). These receptors came from a man in his thirties or forties with acute COVID-19.

DNA of the CDR3: TGCGCCAGCAGCTTGGAGAGTCGTTGGGGGCAGGACACCGGGGAGCTGTTTTTT. Translating gives CASSLESRWGQDTGELFF. This chain joins TRBV5-1 and TRBJ2-2, with TRBD1 as a possible D gene (6 bases). The CDR3 contains 18 residues. Germline CDR1 and CDR2: SGHRS and YFSETQ. Trimming left V 0 bases short and J 3 bases short, with 18 bases between.

The V and J genes are TRBV7-3 and TRBJ1-6, with D perhaps matching TRBD1 (5 bases). This CDR3 has 17 amino acids. Germline V gives CDR1 SGHTA, CDR2 FQGTGA. V lost 2 bases to trimming and J lost 6 bases, with 17 bases between them. This chain's CDR3 is CASSLSTGPSGNSPLHF. The CDR3 nucleotides are TGTGCCAGCAGCTTATCAACAGGACCGTCGGGTAATTCACCCCTCCACTTT.

This clone appeared a few times. The chain joins TRBV18 to TRBJ2-5, with 11 bases aligning to TRBD1. This CDR3 contains 17 residues. V shed 2 bases and J 4 bases; nucleotides not matched to a gene: 9. The V gene's germline CDR1 is KGHSH and CDR2 LQKENI. The CDR3 nucleotides read TGTGCCAGCTCACCAATTGAATCCGGGACAGGGGGAGAGACCCAGTACTTC. Protein product: CASSPIESGTGGETQYF.

The chain carries TRBV30 and TRBJ1-5; tentative D call: TRBD1 (6 bases). Germline values: CDR1 GTSNPN, CDR2 SVGIG (reference sequence). The CDR3 contains 15 residues. The V end was cut by 1 base, the J end by 5 bases, with 15 bases between. CDR3 nucleotides: TGTGCCTGGAGTGCCGGGACATACATAGATCAGCCCCAGCATTTT. This sequence encodes CAWSAGTYIDQPQHF.

The V gene is TRBV6-5, the J gene TRBJ2-2, with TRBD1 matching 8 bases. The germline CDR1 and CDR2 sequences are MNHEY and SVGAGI. The trim removed 7 bases at V and 3 bases at J, leaving 7 bases unmatched. The CDR3 covers 15 residues. CDR3 DNA sequence: TGTGCCAGCACCGGACAGGGAAAGCACACCGGGGAGCTGTTTTTT. Translating gives CASTGQGKHTGELFF.

V and J are TRBV10-1 and TRBJ1-4; TRBD1 aligns across 8 bases. The CDR3 loop spans 18 amino acids. Germline V gene sequence: CDR1 WNHNN, CDR2 SYGVQD (reference sequence). J lost 3 bases, V lost 0 bases, and 9 bases had no gene match. CDR3 sequence: CASSESENYRGANEKLFF. DNA of the CDR3: TGCGCCAGCAGTGAGTCAGAAAACTACAGGGGGGCTAATGAAAAACTGTTTTTT.

This clone has just one count. This chain links TRBV5-1 with TRBJ1-2, with D hard to call. The V gene's germline CDR1 is SGHRS and CDR2 YFSETQ. The CDR3 runs to 13 residues. V lost 0 bases and J lost 8, with 11 bases in between. CDR3 region: CASSLGTEKGYTF. CDR3 bases: TGCGCCAGCAGCTTGGGGACTGAGAAAGGCTACACCTTC.

The V call is TRBV7-6, the J call TRBJ2-1, with D perhaps TRBD1 (6 bases). The CDR3 consists of 14 residues. Germline V CDR1 and CDR2: SGHVS, FNYEAQ. Deletions cut 2 bases from V and 8 bases from J, with 13 bases between. CDR3 bases: TGTGCCAGCAGCTTAAGACAGGTTACCGATGAGCAGTTCTTC. It translates to CASSLRQVTDEQFF.

This clone turned up a few times. V usage is TRBV3-1 (or the pseudogene TRBV3-2) and J usage is TRBJ1-1; D perhaps matches TRBD1 (5 bases). The germline gives CDR1 LGHDT, CDR2 YNNKEL (reference sequence). Trimming stripped 6 bases from V and 2 bases from J, with 7 bases between. This CDR3 is built from 12 residues. The DNA of the CDR3 is TGTGCCAGCAGGGACACCAACACTGAAGCTTTCTTT. Translated: CASRDTNTEAFF.

V gene TRBV6-5 combines with J gene TRBJ1-6; no definite D call. The V gene lost 6 bases and the J gene lost 8 bases, with 14 bases spanning the gap. The CDR3 has 14 amino acids. Germline CDR1 and CDR2: MNHEY and SVGAGI. Here the CDR3 DNA reads TGTGCCAGCAGGAAAGAAATTGGAGATTCACCCCTCCACTTT. It translates to CASRKEIGDSPLHF.

This clone was observed a handful of times. The chain couples TRBV29-1 to TRBJ2-5, with no clear D. CDR1 and CDR2 (germline): SQVTM, ANQGSEA. The ends were cut back, 4 bases at V and 2 bases at J, with 8 bases in the middle. There are 12 residues in the CDR3. The CDR3 region is CSVGASQETQYF. CDR3 DNA: TGCAGCGTTGGGGCGTCACAAGAGACCCAGTACTTC.

This clone has a single count. The gene calls are TRBV9 and TRBJ1-4; 7 bases map to TRBD1. The CDR3 extends over 15 amino acids. The V and J ends lost 3 bases and 8 bases, in that order; junction bases with no gene match: 10. Germline V lookup: CDR1 SGDLS, CDR2 YYNGEE. This CDR3 is CASSAHRGIEEKLFF. As DNA, the CDR3 is TGTGCCAGCAGCGCCCACAGGGGAATAGAGGAAAAACTGTTTTTT.

This clone showed up many times. V and J are TRBV2 and TRBJ2-2; 8 nucleotides line up with TRBD2. CDR1 SNHLY and CDR2 FYNNEI come from the germline V gene. Trimming cost V 2 bases and J 5 bases; bases outside gene matches: 10. The length of the CDR3 is 17 residues. The CDR3 spells CASSESGGGPWTGELFF. The CDR3 nucleotides are TGTGCCAGCAGTGAAAGTGGCGGGGGGCCGTGGACCGGGGAGCTGTTTTTT.